This T cell receptor beta chain was identified during a study of cytomegalovirus exposure and HLA in healthy donors. CDR1 LNHDA and CDR2 SQIVND come from the germline V gene (reference sequence). The CDR3 runs 14 residues. The J segment lost 10 bases and the V segment lost 7 bases, leaving 9 bases of the junction unmatched. Libraries were prepared by immunoSEQ multiplex PCR; TCRdb keeps only in-frame clonotypes and omits some of them. The data hold 250,000 to 300,000 clones, with nearly 90% observed a single time. The donors were in the roughly 110-subject validation cohort; that cohort was separate from the approximately 700-subject first cohort.

This sequence joins TRBV19 and TRBJ1-6, with 8 bases identical to TRBD1. The sequenced sample consisted of PBMCs. The sequence came from a woman under 30 in good health and CMV-seronegative. As DNA, the CDR3 is TGTGCCAGTACCGACAGGGGCATGGCATCACCCCTCCACTTT. Protein product: CASTDRGMASPLHF.